This TCR beta chain was sequenced during a study of early T cells in non-severe SARS-CoV-2 infection. CDR1 is SGHDT, CDR2 YYEEEE, per germline. The V gene lost 0 bases and the J gene lost 15 bases, with 19 bases spanning the gap. CDR3 length: 14 residues. TCRdb passed the 5' RACE reads through MiXCR, listing each CDR3 protein once. The sample has over 45,000 distinct CDR3 sequences; around 6% are singletons. This clonotype was found many times. This TCR was recovered from an adult who was a healthcare worker with PCR-confirmed SARS-CoV-2 infection or an uninfected control (not recorded which). This rearrangement joins TRBV5-6 to TRBJ2-1; TRBD2 might be the D (6 bases). The sequencing input was whole blood. This CDR3 is CASSLVVSGTESFF. The CDR3 DNA is TGTGCCAGCAGCTTGGTCGTTAGCGGAACGGAGTCGTTCTTC.